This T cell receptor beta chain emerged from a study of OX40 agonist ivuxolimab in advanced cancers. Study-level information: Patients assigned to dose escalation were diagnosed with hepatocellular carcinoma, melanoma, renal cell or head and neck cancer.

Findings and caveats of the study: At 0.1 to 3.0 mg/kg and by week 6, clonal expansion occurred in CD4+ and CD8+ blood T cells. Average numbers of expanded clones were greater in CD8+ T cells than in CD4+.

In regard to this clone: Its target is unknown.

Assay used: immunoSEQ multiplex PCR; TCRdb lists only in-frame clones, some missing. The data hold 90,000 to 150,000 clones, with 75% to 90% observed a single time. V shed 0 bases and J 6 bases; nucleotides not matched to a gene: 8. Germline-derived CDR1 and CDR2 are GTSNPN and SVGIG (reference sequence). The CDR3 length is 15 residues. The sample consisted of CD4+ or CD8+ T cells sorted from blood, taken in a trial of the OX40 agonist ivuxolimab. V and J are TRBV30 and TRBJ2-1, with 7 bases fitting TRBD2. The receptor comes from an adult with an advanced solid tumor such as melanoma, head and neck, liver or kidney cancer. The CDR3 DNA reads TGTGCCTGGAGTGTTTTGGGACTAAGCTCCAATGAGCAGTTCTTC. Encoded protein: CAWSVLGLSSNEQFF.